This TCR beta chain emerged from a study of blood T cell repertoires in COVID-19. Sequenced by immunoSEQ multiplex PCR; TCRdb stores in-frame clones only, minus some. Of about 120,000 clones listed, 65% to 85% were seen once; the top ten hold approximately 0.76%. Trimming took off 5 bases at V and 9 bases at J, with 14 bases between the two ends. Germline CDR1 and CDR2: SNHLY and FYNNEI. The CDR3 contains 14 residues. The TCR was taken from a woman in her 70s with acute or convalescent COVID-19. The sample was peripheral blood. The chain is built from TRBV2 and TRBJ1-6, with TRBD1 as a possible D gene (6 bases). This CDR3 reads CASSTGLAGSPLHF. CDR3 DNA: TGTGCCAGCAGTACAGGGTTAGCTGGTTCACCCCTCCACTTT.